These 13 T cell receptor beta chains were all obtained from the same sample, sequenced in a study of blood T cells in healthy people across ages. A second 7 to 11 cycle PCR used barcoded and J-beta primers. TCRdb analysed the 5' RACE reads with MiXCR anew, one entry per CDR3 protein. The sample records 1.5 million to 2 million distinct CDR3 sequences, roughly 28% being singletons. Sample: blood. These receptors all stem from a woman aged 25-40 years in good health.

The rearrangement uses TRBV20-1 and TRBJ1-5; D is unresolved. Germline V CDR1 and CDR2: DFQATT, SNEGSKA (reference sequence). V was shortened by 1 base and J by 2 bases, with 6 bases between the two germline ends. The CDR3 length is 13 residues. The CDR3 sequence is CSARAQGNQPQHF. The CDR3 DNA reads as TGCAGTGCTAGAGCGCAGGGCAATCAGCCCCAGCATTTT.

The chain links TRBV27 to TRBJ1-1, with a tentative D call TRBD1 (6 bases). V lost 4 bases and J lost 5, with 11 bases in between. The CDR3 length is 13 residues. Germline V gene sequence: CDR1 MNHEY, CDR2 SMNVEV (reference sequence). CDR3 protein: CASSSNRETEAFF. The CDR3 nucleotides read TGTGCCAGCAGTTCCAACAGGGAAACTGAAGCTTTCTTT.

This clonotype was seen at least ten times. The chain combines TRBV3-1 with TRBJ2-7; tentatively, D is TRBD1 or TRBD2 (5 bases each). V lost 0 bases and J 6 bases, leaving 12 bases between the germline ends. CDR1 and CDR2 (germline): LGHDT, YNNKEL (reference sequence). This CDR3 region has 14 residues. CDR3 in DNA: TGTGCCAGCAGCCAAGAGGGGCGGGTGAGCGAGCAGTACTTC. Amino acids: CASSQEGRVSEQYF.

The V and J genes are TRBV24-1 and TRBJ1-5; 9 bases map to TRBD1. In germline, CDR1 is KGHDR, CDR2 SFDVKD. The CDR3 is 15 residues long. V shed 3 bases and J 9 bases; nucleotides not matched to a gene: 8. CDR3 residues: CATSDPGQGAGPQHF. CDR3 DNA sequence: TGTGCCACCAGTGATCCGGGACAGGGCGCTGGGCCCCAGCATTTT.

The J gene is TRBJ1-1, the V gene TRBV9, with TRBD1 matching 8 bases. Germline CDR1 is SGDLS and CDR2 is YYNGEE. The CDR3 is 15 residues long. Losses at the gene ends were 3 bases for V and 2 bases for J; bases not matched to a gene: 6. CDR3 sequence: CASSASGGVNTEAFF. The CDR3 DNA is TGTGCCAGCAGCGCCTCAGGGGGCGTCAACACTGAAGCTTTCTTT.

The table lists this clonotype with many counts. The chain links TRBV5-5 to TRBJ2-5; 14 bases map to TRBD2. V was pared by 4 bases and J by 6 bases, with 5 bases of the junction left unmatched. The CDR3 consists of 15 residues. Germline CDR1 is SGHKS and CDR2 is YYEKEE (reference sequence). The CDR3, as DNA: TGTGCCAGCAGCCGGGGACTAGCGGGAGATAAGACCCAGTACTTC. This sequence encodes CASSRGLAGDKTQYF.

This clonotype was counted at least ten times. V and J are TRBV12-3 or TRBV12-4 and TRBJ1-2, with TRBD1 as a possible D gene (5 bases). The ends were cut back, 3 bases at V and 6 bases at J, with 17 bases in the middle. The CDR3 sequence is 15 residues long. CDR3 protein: CASSLVQGAADGYTF. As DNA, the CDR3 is TGTGCCAGCAGTTTGGTTCAAGGGGCAGCGGATGGCTACACCTTC.

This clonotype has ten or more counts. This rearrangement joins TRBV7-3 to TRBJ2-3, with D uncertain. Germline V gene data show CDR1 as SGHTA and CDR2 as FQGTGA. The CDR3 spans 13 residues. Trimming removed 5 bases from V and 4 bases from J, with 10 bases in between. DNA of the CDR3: TGTGCCAGCAGCGCCAATACCGCAGATACGCAGTATTTT. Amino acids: CASSANTADTQYF. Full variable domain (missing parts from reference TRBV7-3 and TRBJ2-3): GAGVSQTPSNKVTEKGKYVELRCDPISGHTALYWYRQSLGQGPEFLIYFQGTGAADDSGLPNDRFFAVRPEGSVSTLKIQRTERGDSAVYLCASSANTADTQYFGPGTRLTVL.

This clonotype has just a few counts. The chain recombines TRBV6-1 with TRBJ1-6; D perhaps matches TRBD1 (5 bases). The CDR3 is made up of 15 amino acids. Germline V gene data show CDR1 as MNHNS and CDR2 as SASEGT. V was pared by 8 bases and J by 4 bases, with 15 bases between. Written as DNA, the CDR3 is TGTGCCAGCTTTACCGGGACTACGTATAATTCACCCCTCCACTTT. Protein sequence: CASFTGTTYNSPLHF.

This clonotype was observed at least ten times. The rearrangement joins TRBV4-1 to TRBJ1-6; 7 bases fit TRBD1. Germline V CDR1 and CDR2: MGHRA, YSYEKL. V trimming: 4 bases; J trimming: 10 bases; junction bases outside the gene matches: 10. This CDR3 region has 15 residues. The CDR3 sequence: CASSPLRTGESPLHF. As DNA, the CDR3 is TGCGCCAGCAGCCCCCTGAGGACAGGTGAATCACCCCTCCACTTT.

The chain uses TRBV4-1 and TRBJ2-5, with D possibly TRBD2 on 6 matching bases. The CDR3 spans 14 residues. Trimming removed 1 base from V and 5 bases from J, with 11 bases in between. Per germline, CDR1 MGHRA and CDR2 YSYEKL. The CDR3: CASSQAGVWETQYF. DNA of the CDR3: TGCGCCAGCAGCCAAGCGGGAGTCTGGGAGACCCAGTACTTC.

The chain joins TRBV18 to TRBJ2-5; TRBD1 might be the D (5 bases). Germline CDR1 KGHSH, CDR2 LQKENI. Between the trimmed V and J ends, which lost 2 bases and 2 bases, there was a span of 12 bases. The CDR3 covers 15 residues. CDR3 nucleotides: TGTGCCAGCTCACCAAATCAGGGCGGACAAGAGACCCAGTACTTC. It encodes CASSPNQGGQETQYF.

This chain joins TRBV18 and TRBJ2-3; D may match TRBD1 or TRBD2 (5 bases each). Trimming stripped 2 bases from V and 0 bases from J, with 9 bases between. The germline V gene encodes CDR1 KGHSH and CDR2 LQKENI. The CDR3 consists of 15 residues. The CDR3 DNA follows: TGTGCCAGCTCACCATACAGGACTAGCACAGATACGCAGTATTTT. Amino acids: CASSPYRTSTDTQYF. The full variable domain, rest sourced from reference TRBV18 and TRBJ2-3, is NAGVMQNPRHLVRRRGQEARLRCSPMKGHSHVYWYRQLPEEGLKFMVYLQKENIIDESGMPKERFSAEFPKEGPSILRIQQVVRGDSAAYFCASSPYRTSTDTQYFGPGTRLTVL.